Presented here are 29 T cell receptor beta chains from one specimen sequenced in a study of cytomegalovirus exposure and HLA in healthy donors. PCR involved 60 Vbeta and 13 Jbeta primers. The repertoire was sequenced with immunoSEQ multiplex PCR; TCRdb's copy has only in-frame clones and lacks some. The sample lists around 150,000 clones; roughly 81% were seen once. Sample: PBMCs. The receptors stem from a woman aged 45-60 years in good health and CMV-seronegative.

This sequence joins TRBV10-3 and TRBJ2-5, with 9 positions matching TRBD2. The CDR3 runs to 13 residues. The junction had 6 bases not matched to a gene; V was cut back by 9 bases and J by 4 bases. Germline assignment: CDR1 ENHRY and CDR2 SYGVKD. CDR3 DNA: TGTGCCATTAGCGGGAGAGGGGGAGAGACCCAGTACTTC. It translates to CAISGRGGETQYF.

The chain is built from TRBV25-1 and TRBJ2-7; possible D gene TRBD2, 6 bases. The CDR3 length is 13 residues. Germline values: CDR1 MGHDK, CDR2 SYGVNS. Between the trimmed V and J ends, which lost 9 bases and 2 bases, there was a span of 14 bases. CDR3: CASGTSQTYEQYF. Written as DNA, the CDR3 is TGTGCCAGTGGGACTTCACAAACCTACGAGCAGTACTTC.

V is TRBV30 and J is TRBJ2-2, with TRBD2 as a possible D gene (6 bases). V lost 5 bases to trimming and J lost 6 bases, with 13 bases between them. This CDR3 has 13 residues. Germline CDR1 reads GTSNPN; CDR2 reads SVGIG (reference sequence). The CDR3 spells CAWGSGVPGELFF. The CDR3 coding sequence is TGTGCCTGGGGCTCGGGGGTGCCCGGGGAGCTGTTTTTT.

The chain uses TRBV18 and TRBJ1-1; tentative D call: TRBD1 (6 bases). Trimming took off 4 bases at V and 8 bases at J, with 14 bases between the two ends. Germline loops: CDR1 KGHSH, CDR2 LQKENI. The CDR3 contains 13 residues. CDR3 amino acids: CASSLTPGTEAFF. The CDR3 region has the DNA TGTGCCAGCTCACTGACTCCCGGGACAGAAGCTTTCTTT.

The chain carries TRBV18 and TRBJ1-1, with D maybe TRBD1 (5 bases). CDR3 length: 14 residues. CDR1 is KGHSH and CDR2 is LQKENI in the germline V gene. V lost 5 bases and J 1 base, leaving 11 bases between the germline ends. CDR3 sequence reads: CASSGQGTNTEAFF. The DNA for the CDR3 is TGTGCCAGCTCAGGGCAGGGCACGAACACTGAAGCTTTCTTT.

CDR3 coding DNA: TGTGCCAGCAGCTTAGCATCCAGGGGCACAGATACGCAGTATTTT. As protein: CASSLASRGTDTQYF. The chain combines TRBV7-2 with TRBJ2-3, with D perhaps TRBD1 (5 bases). This CDR3 has 15 amino acids. Per the germline V gene, CDR1 is SGHTA and CDR2 is FQGNSA. Trimming removed 0 bases at V and 1 base at J, with 8 bases between. Full variable domain (rest looked up from reference TRBV7-2 and TRBJ2-3): GAGVSQSPSNKVTEKGKDVELRCDPISGHTALYWYRQSLGQGLEFLIYFQGNSAPDKSGLPSDRFSAERTGGSVSTLTIQRTQQEDSAVYLCASSLASRGTDTQYFGPGTRLTVL.

The chain recombines TRBV7-8 with TRBJ2-3; D gene uncertain. The CDR3 spans 16 residues. Germline V gene lookup returns CDR1 SGHVS and CDR2 FQNEAQ. V was pared by 1 base and J by 6 bases, with 17 bases between. The chain's CDR3 is CASSLVTRPPLDTQYF. The CDR3 DNA follows: TGTGCCAGCAGCTTAGTCACGCGTCCCCCACTCGATACGCAGTATTTT.

This clone occurred a few times. The chain carries TRBV19 and TRBJ2-3, with TRBD2 identical over 9 bases. Trimming cost V 5 bases and J 9 bases; bases outside gene matches: 12. The CDR3 contains 15 residues. Germline-derived CDR1 and CDR2 are LNHDA and SQIVND (reference sequence). The CDR3 nucleotides are TGTGCCAGTAGTTCAGAACTTTTAGCGGGAGACACGCAGTATTTT. Translation gives CASSSELLAGDTQYF.

This chain uses TRBV4-1 with TRBJ1-5; weak D call: TRBD1 (6 bases). The germline CDR1 and CDR2 sequences are MGHRA and YSYEKL. V was trimmed by 1 base and J by 0 bases, leaving 10 bases between them. This CDR3 region has 16 residues. CDR3 region: CASSQAGAGSNQPQHF. CDR3 DNA sequence: TGCGCCAGCAGCCAAGCAGGGGCGGGTAGCAATCAGCCCCAGCATTTT.

J is TRBJ2-7 and V is TRBV11-2; D ambiguous. V was trimmed by 2 bases and J by 2 bases, leaving 7 bases between them. The V gene's germline CDR1 is SGHAT and CDR2 FQNNGV. This CDR3 region has 13 residues. CDR3 sequence (DNA): TGTGCCAGCAGCTTACAGGTAGCCTACGAGCAGTACTTC. Amino acids: CASSLQVAYEQYF.

Comments on this clone: Other DNA sequences of this sample code for an identical CDR3. This rearrangement joins TRBV7-2 to TRBJ1-1; tentatively, D is TRBD1 (6 bases). The CDR3 consists of 13 residues. Looked up from germline, CDR1 is SGHTA and CDR2 is FQGNSA. Trimming took 6 bases from V and 1 from J, leaving 9 bases between them. CDR3 nucleotide sequence: TGTGCCAGCAGTTTGGACAGGAACACTGAAGCTTTCTTT. As protein: CASSLDRNTEAFF.

The J gene is TRBJ2-5, the V gene TRBV7-2; D is uncertain. Trimming cost V 0 bases and J 6 bases, with 8 bases left between them. From germline, CDR1 is SGHTA and CDR2 FQGNSA. The CDR3 sequence is 13 residues long. CDR3 bases: TGTGCCAGCAGCTTAGCCGACTTCCAGACCCAGTACTTC. Its translation is CASSLADFQTQYF. Together with reference TRBV7-2 and TRBJ2-5, the CDR3 gives the full variable domain: GAGVSQSPSNKVTEKGKDVELRCDPISGHTALYWYRQSLGQGLEFLIYFQGNSAPDKSGLPSDRFSAERTGGSVSTLTIQRTQQEDSAVYLCASSLADFQTQYFGPGTRLLVL.

This chain uses TRBV27 with TRBJ2-1; the match to TRBD2 covers 8 bases. CDR3 length: 16 amino acids. V was pared by 5 bases and J by 5 bases, with 11 bases of the junction left unmatched. Germline-derived CDR1 and CDR2 are MNHEY and SMNVEV (reference sequence). The CDR3 is CASSADGRGFNNEQFF. The CDR3 nucleotides read TGTGCCAGCAGTGCTGACGGGAGGGGATTTAACAATGAGCAGTTCTTC.

This clone was seen only a few times. The chain uses TRBV7-8 and TRBJ2-2; D is undetermined. V lost 4 bases and J 5 bases, leaving 5 bases between the germline ends. In germline, CDR1 is SGHVS, CDR2 FQNEAQ. The CDR3 has 12 amino acids. CDR3 region: CASSYLTGELFF. DNA of the CDR3: TGTGCCAGCAGCTATCTTACCGGGGAGCTGTTTTTT.

V usage is TRBV9 and J usage is TRBJ2-7; D perhaps matches TRBD1 (5 bases). The CDR3 totals 13 residues. The V and J ends lost 1 base and 3 bases respectively, with 8 bases between them. Looked up from germline, CDR1 is SGDLS and CDR2 is YYNGEE. CDR3 residues: CASSVRQGYEQYF. CDR3 nucleotide sequence: TGTGCCAGCAGCGTACGCCAGGGCTACGAGCAGTACTTC.

This clone was found once. The chain combines TRBV11-2 with TRBJ1-1, with D tentatively TRBD1 (5 bases). There are 13 residues in the CDR3. CDR1 is SGHAT and CDR2 is FQNNGV in the germline V gene. Trimming took off 5 bases at V and 0 bases at J, with 7 bases between the two ends. The CDR3 here is CASSPQVNTEAFF. CDR3 DNA sequence: TGTGCCAGCAGCCCACAGGTGAACACTGAAGCTTTCTTT.

In regard to this clone: The sample holds other DNA sequences that translate to the same CDR3. The J gene is TRBJ2-3, the V gene TRBV27; D is possibly TRBD1 (5 bases). The CDR3 has 13 residues. The germline gives CDR1 MNHEY, CDR2 SMNVEV (reference sequence). Trimming took off 2 bases at V and 3 bases at J, with 6 bases between the two ends. The CDR3 DNA is TGTGCCAGCAGTTTAAGGGGAACAGATACGCAGTATTTT. The encoded protein is CASSLRGTDTQYF.

V gene TRBV10-3 combines with J gene TRBJ1-1; tentatively, D is TRBD1 (5 bases). Trimming cost V 5 bases and J 1 base, with 8 bases left between them. The CDR3 loop spans 13 amino acids. CDR1 and CDR2 (germline): ENHRY, SYGVKD. The CDR3 region is CAISIQENTEAFF. The CDR3 coding sequence is TGTGCCATCAGTATACAGGAGAACACTGAAGCTTTCTTT.

The CDR3 DNA is TGTGCCAGCCAGGGACAGGGTTCACCCCTCCACTTT. Residues: CASQGQGSPLHF. The chain combines TRBV28 with TRBJ1-6; 9 positions agree with TRBD1. Germline V gives CDR1 MDHEN, CDR2 SYDVKM. The trim removed 8 bases at V and 9 bases at J, leaving 2 bases unmatched. This CDR3 spans 12 amino acids.

The chain has TRBV6-5 and TRBJ1-5; a weak D match, TRBD1 (6 bases). V lost 5 bases, J lost 11 bases, and 16 bases lay in between. CDR1 and CDR2 from the germline V gene are MNHEY and SVGAGI. The CDR3 length is 13 residues. The DNA for the CDR3 is TGTGCCAGCAGTAGACATGAATCAGGGGCCCAGCATTTT. Translation: CASSRHESGAQHF.

This chain joins TRBV11-2 and TRBJ2-3; 8 bases align to TRBD1. Germline V CDR1 and CDR2: SGHAT, FQNNGV. This CDR3 is built from 16 residues. Trimming removed 2 bases from V and 1 base from J; junction bases left unmatched: 5. Here the CDR3 reads CASSLIRDRRTDTQYF. The CDR3 region has the DNA TGTGCCAGCAGCTTAATCAGGGACAGGCGCACAGATACGCAGTATTTT. The whole variable domain, filled in from reference TRBV11-2 and TRBJ2-3, reads EAGVAQSPRYKIIEKRQSVAFWCNPISGHATLYWYQQILGQGPKLLIQFQNNGVVDDSQLPKDRFSAERLKGVDSTLKIQPAKLEDSAVYLCASSLIRDRRTDTQYFGPGTRLTVL.

V usage is TRBV4-3 and J usage is TRBJ2-6; D gene ambiguous. Trimming took 0 bases from V and 0 from J, leaving 6 bases between them. This CDR3 is 16 amino acids long. Germline V gene sequence: CDR1 LGHNA, CDR2 YSLEER. In DNA, the CDR3 is TGCGCCAGCAGCCAAGATCCATTCTCTGGGGCCAACGTCCTGACTTTC. Translation: CASSQDPFSGANVLTF.

In this sample, this clone turned up once. The chain joins TRBV6-6 to TRBJ1-1; D perhaps matches TRBD1 (5 bases). Germline V gene data show CDR1 as MNHNY and CDR2 as SVGAGI (reference sequence). There are 12 residues in the CDR3. V was trimmed by 5 bases and J by 5 bases, leaving 9 bases between them. CDR3 amino acids: CASSPGGTEAFF. CDR3 DNA sequence: TGTGCCAGCAGTCCCGGGGGGACTGAAGCTTTCTTT.

J is TRBJ1-1 and V is TRBV5-1, with TRBD1 as a possible D gene (5 bases). The CDR3 consists of 13 residues. V shed 3 bases and J shed 5 bases, with 11 bases lying between them. Germline CDR1 is SGHRS and CDR2 is YFSETQ. The chain's CDR3 is CASSSGSGTEAFF. CDR3 DNA: TGCGCCAGCAGCTCGGGCTCAGGGACTGAAGCTTTCTTT.

The chain recombines TRBV6-5 with TRBJ2-1; weak D call: TRBD1 (6 bases). This CDR3 is built from 13 residues. Germline-derived CDR1 and CDR2 are MNHEY and SVGAGI. The germline V and J ends were trimmed by 6 bases and 16 bases, with 22 bases remaining between them. CDR3 protein: CASRATGGPPPFF. DNA for the CDR3: TGTGCCAGCAGGGCGACAGGCGGCCCCCCTCCTTTCTTC.

This clone occurred once. The chain combines TRBV13 with TRBJ2-5; no reliable D call. Germline V gene lookup returns CDR1 PRHDT and CDR2 FYEKMQ (reference sequence). V lost 2 bases and J 1 base, leaving 11 bases between the germline ends. The CDR3 is 15 residues long. The DNA of the CDR3 is TGTGCCAGCAGCTTACGAGACTCGGGCCAAGAGACCCAGTACTTC. Its protein product is CASSLRDSGQETQYF.

Of note for this clone: Other DNA sequences of this sample code for an identical CDR3. The chain carries TRBV6-5 and TRBJ2-1; 9 bases are a match to TRBD2. Per the germline V gene, CDR1 is MNHEY and CDR2 is SVGAGI. The J segment lost 5 bases and the V segment lost 2 bases, leaving 4 bases of the junction unmatched. CDR3 length: 15 amino acids. The CDR3 sequence is CASSYGAGGHNEQFF. The CDR3 DNA follows: TGTGCCAGCAGTTACGGCGCGGGAGGGCACAATGAGCAGTTCTTC.

The chain is built from TRBV2 and TRBJ2-7, with 7 bases aligning to TRBD1. Looked up from germline, CDR1 is SNHLY and CDR2 is FYNNEI. The CDR3 sequence is 14 residues long. V shed 6 bases, J shed 4 bases, and the junction held 9 bases outside the gene matches. Here the CDR3 reads CASRNRDSSYEQYF. The CDR3 coding sequence is TGTGCCAGCAGGAACCGGGACAGCTCTTACGAGCAGTACTTC.

J is TRBJ1-2 and V is TRBV19; TRBD1 might be the D (6 bases). Trimming stripped 4 bases from V and 4 bases from J, with 10 bases between. Germline V CDR1 and CDR2: LNHDA, SQIVND (reference sequence). The CDR3 consists of 13 residues. The CDR3 DNA is TGTGCCAGTAGTACCAGGGGCTTCTATGGCTACACCTTC. Translating gives CASSTRGFYGYTF.